These 26 T cell receptor beta chains came from one sample sequenced in a study of cytomegalovirus exposure and HLA in healthy donors. 13 Jbeta primers and 60 Vbeta primers were used for the PCR. Data came from immunoSEQ multiplex PCR; TCRdb stores just in-frame clones and leaves some out. Of roughly 80,000 clones in the sample, less than 80% were seen once. Specimen: PBMCs. The origin of the receptors is a woman between 45 and 65 years old in good health and CMV-seropositive.

This clone was recorded a few times. The J gene is TRBJ1-1, the V gene TRBV10-2, with D maybe TRBD1 (5 bases). V was clipped by 5 bases and J by 1 base, with 14 bases between them. Germline CDR1 and CDR2: WSHSY and SAAADI. The CDR3 runs 15 residues. The DNA of the CDR3 is TGCGCCAGCAGTTTTGACAGACCTAAGAACACTGAAGCTTTCTTT. This gives the protein CASSFDRPKNTEAFF.

V is TRBV5-5 and J is TRBJ2-5, with D maybe TRBD2 (6 bases). Germline CDR1 is SGHKS and CDR2 is YYEKEE (reference sequence). This CDR3 spans 14 amino acids. Trimming stripped 8 bases from V and 4 bases from J, with 18 bases between. For the CDR3, the DNA is TGTGCCAGTCAGATACACCGGGACTCAGAGACCCAGTACTTC. Translation gives CASQIHRDSETQYF.

This clone has a single count. The gene calls are TRBV9 and TRBJ2-1, with a possible D match to TRBD2 (6 bases). V lost 4 bases, J lost 7 bases, and 15 bases lay in between. Germline CDR1 and CDR2: SGDLS and YYNGEE. The CDR3 sequence is 14 residues long. The CDR3 region has the DNA TGTGCCAGCAGCCCCGGGAGTGTGGGAAATGAGCAGTTCTTC. It encodes CASSPGSVGNEQFF.

This chain uses TRBV7-3 with TRBJ2-2; possible D gene TRBD2, 7 bases. The CDR3 covers 16 residues. V dropped 1 base and J dropped 6 bases, with 15 bases sitting between them. Germline V lookup: CDR1 SGHTA, CDR2 FQGTGA. In nucleotides, the CDR3 is TGTGCCAGCAGCTTAAGCGTCGGGGGGCCGGCCGGGGAGCTGTTTTTT. Protein sequence: CASSLSVGGPAGELFF.

The chain recombines TRBV27 with TRBJ2-5; maybe TRBD2 (7 bases). This CDR3 has 16 residues. CDR1 MNHEY and CDR2 SMNVEV come from the germline V gene (reference sequence). V lost 8 bases and J lost 1, with 20 bases in between. The CDR3 here is CASWGRWGGPQETQYF. Written as DNA, the CDR3 is TGTGCCAGCTGGGGACGGTGGGGGGGCCCCCAAGAGACCCAGTACTTC.

This sequence joins TRBV5-1 and TRBJ2-2, with 7 nucleotides matching TRBD1. Unmatched junction bases numbered 8, after V lost 4 bases and J lost 2 bases. The CDR3 covers 16 residues. CDR1 SGHRS and CDR2 YFSETQ come from the germline V gene. CDR3 in DNA: TGCGCCAGCAGCCCGTTGACAGGGAGCAACACCGGGGAGCTGTTTTTT. Translating it yields CASSPLTGSNTGELFF. The variable domain in full, with the rest retrieved from reference TRBV5-1 and TRBJ2-2, is KAGVTQTPRYLIKTRGQQVTLSCSPISGHRSVSWYQQTPGQGLQFLFEYFSETQRNKGNFPGRFSGRQFSNSRSEMNVSTLELGDSALYLCASSPLTGSNTGELFFGEGSRLTVL.

DNA for the CDR3: TGTGCCAGCAGTCCGGACAGGGATGGCTACACCTTC. Protein sequence: CASSPDRDGYTF. The rearrangement uses TRBV6-1 and TRBJ1-2; 8 bases map to TRBD1. With 5 bases clipped from V and 6 bases from J, the junction kept 2 bases outside the gene matches. This CDR3 contains 12 residues. The germline V gene has CDR1 MNHNS and CDR2 SASEGT.

The chain carries TRBV6-1 and TRBJ1-5, with D perhaps TRBD1 (5 bases). Germline CDR1 MNHNS, CDR2 SASEGT. V shed 0 bases and J shed 0 bases, with 9 bases lying between them. CDR3 length equals 16 residues. The DNA of the CDR3 is TGTGCCAGCAGTGAAGCGACAGCCTATAGCAATCAGCCCCAGCATTTT. Protein product: CASSEATAYSNQPQHF.

This rearrangement joins TRBV4-1 to TRBJ1-1; D is uncertain. The CDR3 spans 17 residues. Germline values: CDR1 MGHRA, CDR2 YSYEKL. V dropped 7 bases and J dropped 6 bases, with 27 bases sitting between them. CDR3 sequence: CASILRVGGKKGAEAFF. CDR3 nucleotide sequence: TGCGCCAGCATCTTAAGGGTGGGAGGGAAGAAAGGCGCTGAAGCTTTCTTT.

The gene calls are TRBV9 and TRBJ2-7; TRBD2 might be the D (6 bases). This CDR3 comprises 12 residues. CDR1 is SGDLS, CDR2 YYNGEE, per germline. V lost 0 bases and J 9 bases, leaving 10 bases between the germline ends. CDR3 sequence (DNA): TGTGCCAGCAGCGTAGGGTGGGGGGTGCAGTACTTC. Amino acids: CASSVGWGVQYF.

The V call is TRBV13, the J call TRBJ1-5; D ambiguous. The germline V gene encodes CDR1 PRHDT and CDR2 FYEKMQ (reference sequence). The CDR3 runs 14 residues. V lost 4 bases to trimming and J lost 1 base, with 8 bases between them. For the CDR3, the DNA is TGTGCCAGCAGCTCTTCCCGGAGCAATCAGCCCCAGCATTTT. This gives the protein CASSSSRSNQPQHF.

The rearrangement uses TRBV7-2 and TRBJ2-1; 11 bases match TRBD2. The J segment lost 4 bases and the V segment lost 1 base, leaving 6 bases of the junction unmatched. The CDR3 spans 17 residues. Germline V gene sequence: CDR1 SGHTA, CDR2 FQGNSA. The CDR3 sequence is CASSLGGSGGAYNEQFF. The CDR3 region has the DNA TGTGCCAGCAGCTTAGGGGGTAGCGGGGGGGCGTACAATGAGCAGTTCTTC.

This rearrangement joins TRBV5-1 to TRBJ1-1, with TRBD1 as a possible D gene (5 bases). Germline V gene lookup returns CDR1 SGHRS and CDR2 YFSETQ. Trimming pared 2 bases from V and 7 bases from J, leaving 15 bases between. This CDR3 has 14 amino acids. This CDR3 reads CASSFWQGMDEAFF. Here the CDR3 DNA reads TGCGCCAGCAGCTTTTGGCAGGGTATGGATGAAGCTTTCTTT.

This chain connects TRBV5-1 to TRBJ1-2, with D possibly TRBD1 on 6 matching bases. The CDR3 sequence is 13 residues long. The germline CDR1 and CDR2 sequences are SGHRS and YFSETQ. With 2 bases removed from V and 8 bases from J, the gap between germline ends came to 13 bases. This CDR3 is CASSLRQVDGYTF. The CDR3 DNA is TGCGCCAGCAGCTTACGACAGGTCGACGGCTACACCTTC. Variable domain in full (rest from reference TRBV5-1 and TRBJ1-2): KAGVTQTPRYLIKTRGQQVTLSCSPISGHRSVSWYQQTPGQGLQFLFEYFSETQRNKGNFPGRFSGRQFSNSRSEMNVSTLELGDSALYLCASSLRQVDGYTFGSGTRLTVV.

Here the CDR3 reads CASSEQGNTEAFF. CDR3 nucleotides: TGTGCCAGTAGTGAACAGGGTAACACTGAAGCTTTCTTT. The chain employs TRBV19 and TRBJ1-1, with D possibly TRBD1 on 6 matching bases. This CDR3 has 13 amino acids. Germline lookup yields CDR1 LNHDA and CDR2 SQIVND (reference sequence). V shed 5 bases and J shed 2 bases, with 9 bases lying between them. The full variable domain, in which reference TRBV19 and TRBJ1-1 provide the parts outside the CDR3, is DGGITQSPKYLFRKEGQNVTLSCEQNLNHDAMYWYRQDPGQGLRLIYYSQIVNDFQKGDIAEGYSVSREKKESFPLTVTSAQKNPTAFYLCASSEQGNTEAFFGQGTRLTVV.

In its sample, this clone was seen a few times. The genes are TRBV13 and TRBJ2-6; no firm D call. This CDR3 region has 15 residues. From germline, CDR1 is PRHDT and CDR2 FYEKMQ (reference sequence). Trimming removed 4 bases from V and 3 bases from J, with 10 bases in between. The CDR3 region has the DNA TGTGCCAGCAGCTCTAGGTCCGTTGGGGCCAACGTCCTGACTTTC. Its protein is CASSSRSVGANVLTF.

This rearrangement joins TRBV21-1 to TRBJ2-5; TRBD2 was called by the table and not checked on the DNA. TRBV21-1 is a listed pseudogene. This CDR3 region has 17 residues. CDR3 DNA: TGTGCCAGCGGAGACTGGCGGAAATACATTTACCAAGAGACCCAGTACTTC. Translating gives CASGDWRKYIYQETQYF.

This clone has only a few counts. For the CDR3, the DNA is TGTGCCAGCAACGGACAGGGGCAAGAGACCCAGTACTTC. Translation gives CASNGQGQETQYF. This chain joins TRBV2 and TRBJ2-5, with 9 bases aligning to TRBD1. J gave up 2 bases and V 7 bases, and 2 bases lay outside the gene matches. The CDR3 extends over 13 amino acids. Germline assignment: CDR1 SNHLY and CDR2 FYNNEI.

CDR3 protein: CASSQPQFPSYGYTF. As DNA, the CDR3 is TGCGCCAGCAGCCAACCGCAGTTTCCTTCTTATGGCTACACCTTC. This chain connects TRBV4-1 to TRBJ1-2; D is ambiguous. The CDR3 sequence is 15 residues long. Trimming stripped 2 bases from V and 5 bases from J, with 15 bases between. In germline, CDR1 is MGHRA, CDR2 YSYEKL.

This clone was counted between two and nine times. The chain joins TRBV6-5 to TRBJ1-2; TRBD1 might be the D (5 bases). There are 12 residues in the CDR3. V gave up 5 bases and J gave up 10 bases, with 14 bases separating them. CDR1 and CDR2 from the germline V gene are MNHEY and SVGAGI. The CDR3 spells CASSGGKGFYTF. The CDR3 DNA reads as TGTGCCAGCAGTGGGGGGAAGGGGTTCTACACCTTC.

The chain uses TRBV28 and TRBJ2-5, with D possibly being TRBD1 (6 bases). The V end lost 9 bases, the J end lost 2 bases, and 16 bases lay between the germline ends. CDR1 is MDHEN, CDR2 SYDVKM, per germline. The length of the CDR3 is 14 residues. This chain's CDR3 is CASCDRTTQETQYF. The CDR3 DNA reads TGTGCCAGTTGTGACAGGACCACGCAAGAGACCCAGTACTTC. The whole variable domain, remainder taken from reference TRBV28 and TRBJ2-5, is DVKVTQSSRYLVKRTGEKVFLECVQDMDHENMFWYRQDPGLGLRLIYFSYDVKMKEKGDIPEGYSVSREKKERFSLILESASTNQTSMYLCASCDRTTQETQYFGPGTRLLVL.

A few counts support this clone. The chain has TRBV28 and TRBJ1-5; 7 nucleotides match TRBD1. The trim removed 6 bases at V and 6 bases at J, leaving 11 bases unmatched. CDR3 length: 15 amino acids. CDR1 and CDR2 from the germline V gene are MDHEN and SYDVKM. The CDR3 here is CASSLNRGRIQPQHF. The CDR3, as DNA: TGTGCCAGCAGCCTAAATAGGGGGCGCATTCAGCCCCAGCATTTT.

Only a few counts were recorded for this clone. The chain employs TRBV12-5 and TRBJ2-5; D is uncertain. The CDR3 covers 12 residues. Trimming removed 4 bases from V and 4 bases from J, with 7 bases in between. Germline V gene data show CDR1 as LGHNT and CDR2 as FRNRAP. In DNA, the CDR3 is TGTGCTAGTGGTTCTACGGGAGAGACCCAGTACTTC. Translated: CASGSTGETQYF.

The V gene is TRBV27, the J gene TRBJ2-7; 8 positions agree with TRBD2. The CDR3 runs 14 residues. The germline V gene has CDR1 MNHEY and CDR2 SMNVEV (reference sequence). The ends lost 3 bases at V and 3 bases at J; junction bases unmatched: 4. CDR3: CASSFEAGDYEQYF. The CDR3 coding sequence is TGTGCCAGCAGTTTTGAAGCGGGGGACTACGAGCAGTACTTC.

The chain combines TRBV15 with TRBJ1-5; a weak D match, TRBD1 (6 bases). V was clipped by 0 bases and J by 0 bases, with 9 bases between them. Germline CDR1 reads LNHNV; CDR2 reads YYDKDF (reference sequence). This CDR3 is built from 16 residues. This CDR3 reads CATSRDPGASNQPQHF. The CDR3 bases are TGTGCCACCAGCAGAGACCCAGGGGCTAGCAATCAGCCCCAGCATTTT.

Only a few counts were recorded for this clone. The V and J genes are TRBV6-4 and TRBJ2-1; 12 bases align to TRBD2. The CDR3 is made up of 14 amino acids. V lost 5 bases, J lost 9 bases, and 5 bases stayed unmatched. Germline V gene sequence: CDR1 MRHNA, CDR2 SNTAGT. The CDR3 nucleotides are TGTGCCAGCAGTCCGACTAGCGGGGGCGGTGAGCAGTTCTTC. Protein product: CASSPTSGGGEQFF.